Following are 3 T cell receptor beta chains from one sample sequenced in a study of shared clonotypes between healthy human individuals. Repertoires were generated with immunoSEQ multiplex PCR, while TCRdb's copy carries only in-frame clones and drops some. This repertoire shows almost 700,000 clones, approximately 90% found once; its top ten account for approximately 24%. The naive CD8 fraction comprised CD45RO-negative cells positively selected for CCR7 and excluded terminally differentiated effector memory CD45RA+ cells. Material: naive CD8+ T cells sorted from blood. All receptors derive from a young man in good health.

The gene calls are TRBV10-3 and TRBJ1-3; D remains ambiguous. Trimming took off 6 bases at V and 1 base at J, with 22 bases between the two ends. Germline assignment: CDR1 ENHRY and CDR2 SYGVKD. CDR3 size: 18 residues. CDR3 loop: CAISPEFSTLPSGNTIYF. For the CDR3, the DNA is TGTGCCATCAGCCCTGAATTCTCGACACTACCGTCTGGAAACACCATATATTTT.

The genes are TRBV5-1 and TRBJ1-1; D perhaps matches TRBD1 (5 bases). Germline V gives CDR1 SGHRS, CDR2 YFSETQ. This CDR3 is built from 17 residues. The germline V and J ends were trimmed by 2 bases and 1 base, with 18 bases remaining between them. Here the CDR3 reads CASSLAPAGPANTEAFF. As DNA, the CDR3 is TGCGCCAGCAGCTTAGCCCCGGCAGGGCCCGCGAACACTGAAGCTTTCTTT.

On this clone itself: Other DNA sequences within the sample encode an identical CDR3. The V and J genes are TRBV27 and TRBJ2-7; D is unclear. Trimming took 5 bases from V and 1 from J, leaving 9 bases between them. The CDR3 has 13 amino acids. The germline V gene encodes CDR1 MNHEY and CDR2 SMNVEV (reference sequence). In nucleotides, the CDR3 is TGTGCCAGCAGTATCGGACCTTCCTACGAGCAGTACTTC. This sequence encodes CASSIGPSYEQYF.